These 6 T cell receptor beta chains were all obtained from the same sample, sequenced in a study of shared clonotypes between healthy human individuals. Generated by immunoSEQ multiplex PCR, the TCRdb table keeps only in-frame clones and is missing some. Among about 450,000 clones listed, 70% to 80% were seen once. Sequencing was done on a sample of PBMCs. Source of these receptors: a woman aged 40 to 50 in good health. Some clones in this sample may be carry-over from other donors' samples.

This clone was seen once. The chain has TRBV7-8 and TRBJ2-5, with D perhaps matching TRBD2 (5 bases). This CDR3 region has 16 residues. Between the trimmed V and J ends, which lost 5 bases and 5 bases, there was a span of 21 bases. CDR1 and CDR2 from the germline V gene are SGHVS and FQNEAQ. The CDR3 loop is CASSGPGPDGEETQYF. As DNA, the CDR3 is TGTGCCAGCAGCGGGCCGGGCCCGGACGGGGAGGAGACCCAGTACTTC.

The chain joins TRBV2 to TRBJ1-2; D not resolved. Per germline, CDR1 SNHLY and CDR2 FYNNEI. CDR3 length: 13 amino acids. Trimming removed 4 bases from V and 7 bases from J, with 13 bases in between. The CDR3 DNA reads as TGTGCCAGCAGTGTAGCCCCGGGTGGTGGCTACACCTTC. As protein: CASSVAPGGGYTF.

This chain links TRBV5-4 with TRBJ2-1; 8 nucleotides match TRBD2. Germline V lookup: CDR1 SGHNT, CDR2 YYREEE (reference sequence). J lost 5 bases, V lost 0 bases, and 13 bases had no gene match. The CDR3 spans 18 residues. The CDR3: CASSLGLLAGGFDNEQFF. As DNA, the CDR3 is TGTGCCAGCAGCTTGGGCCTCCTGGCGGGAGGATTCGACAATGAGCAGTTCTTC.

On this clone itself: The junction shows a germline mismatch at one end, possibly a read error. The chain couples TRBV7-9 to TRBJ1-2; D remains unclear. Germline CDR1 is SEHNR and CDR2 is FQNEAQ (reference sequence). This CDR3 spans 13 amino acids. CDR3 region: CASTGRNGDGYTF. The CDR3 DNA is TGTGCGAGCACGGGCCGTAACGGGGATGGCTACACCTTC.

This clone was picked up one time. In DNA form, the CDR3 reads TGTGCCAGCAGCTTAGGTGGTAGCGGGAGGGGATGGGAGCAGTTCTTC. It yields the protein CASSLGGSGRGWEQFF. The chain combines TRBV7-2 with TRBJ2-1, with 11 bases matching TRBD2. V lost 1 base, J lost 10 bases, and 9 bases stayed unmatched. CDR3 length equals 16 residues. Germline loops: CDR1 SGHTA, CDR2 FQGNSA.

The chain is built from TRBV4-3 and TRBJ1-5; D not resolved. The germline V and J ends were trimmed by 0 bases and 6 bases, with 15 bases remaining between them. Germline-derived CDR1 and CDR2 are LGHNA and YSLEER. The CDR3 runs 16 residues. CDR3 sequence (DNA): TGCGCCAGCAGCCAAGATGGAAGGGAAGAAGGTCAGCCCCAGCATTTT. Translating gives CASSQDGREEGQPQHF.